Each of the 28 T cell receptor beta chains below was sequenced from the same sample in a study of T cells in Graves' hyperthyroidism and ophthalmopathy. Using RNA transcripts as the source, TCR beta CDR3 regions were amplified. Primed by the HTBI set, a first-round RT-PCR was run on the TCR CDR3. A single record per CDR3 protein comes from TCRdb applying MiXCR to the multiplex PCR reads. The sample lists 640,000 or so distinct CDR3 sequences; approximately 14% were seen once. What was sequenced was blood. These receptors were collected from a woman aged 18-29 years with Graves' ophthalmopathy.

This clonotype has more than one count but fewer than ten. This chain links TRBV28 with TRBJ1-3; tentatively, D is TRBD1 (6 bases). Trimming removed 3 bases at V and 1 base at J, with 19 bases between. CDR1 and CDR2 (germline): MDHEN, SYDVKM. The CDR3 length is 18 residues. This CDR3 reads CASSFNPGQTQSGNTIYF. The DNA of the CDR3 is TGTGCCAGCAGTTTCAACCCCGGACAGACCCAATCTGGAAACACCATATATTTT.

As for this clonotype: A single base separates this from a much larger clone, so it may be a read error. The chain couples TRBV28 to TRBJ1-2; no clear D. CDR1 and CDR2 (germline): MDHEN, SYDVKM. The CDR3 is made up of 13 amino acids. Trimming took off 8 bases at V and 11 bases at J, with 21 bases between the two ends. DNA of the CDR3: TGTGCCAGCTCACTACGGGATTTCCCACCATACACCTTC. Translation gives CASSLRDFPPYTF.

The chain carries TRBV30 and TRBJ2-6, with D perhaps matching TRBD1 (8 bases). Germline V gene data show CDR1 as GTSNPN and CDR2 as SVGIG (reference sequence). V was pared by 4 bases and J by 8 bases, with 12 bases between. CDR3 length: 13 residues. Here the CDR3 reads CAWTQGGTNVLTF. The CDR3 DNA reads TGTGCCTGGACACAGGGGGGGACCAACGTCCTGACTTTC.

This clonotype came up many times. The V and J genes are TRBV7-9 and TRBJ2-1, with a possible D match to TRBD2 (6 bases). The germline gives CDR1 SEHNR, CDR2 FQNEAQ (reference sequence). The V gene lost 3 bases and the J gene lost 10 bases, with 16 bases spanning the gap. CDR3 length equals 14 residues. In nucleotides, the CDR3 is TGTGCCAGCAGCTTCGTAGCGGTTCCCAGGGAGCAGTTCTTC. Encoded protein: CASSFVAVPREQFF.

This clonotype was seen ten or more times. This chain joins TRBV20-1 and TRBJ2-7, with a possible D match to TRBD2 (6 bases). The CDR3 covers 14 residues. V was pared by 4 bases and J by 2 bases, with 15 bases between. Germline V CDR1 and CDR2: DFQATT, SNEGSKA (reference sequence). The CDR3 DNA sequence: TGCAGTGCTACCCGACTAGAGCGGGCCTACGAGCAGTACTTC. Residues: CSATRLERAYEQYF.

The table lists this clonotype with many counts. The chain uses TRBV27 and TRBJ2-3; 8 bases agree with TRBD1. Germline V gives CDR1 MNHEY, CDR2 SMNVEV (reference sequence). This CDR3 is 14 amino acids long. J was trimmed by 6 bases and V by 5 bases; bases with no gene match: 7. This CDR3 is CASSLIRQGDTQYF. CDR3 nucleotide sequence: TGTGCCAGCAGTCTCATCCGACAGGGGGATACGCAGTATTTT.

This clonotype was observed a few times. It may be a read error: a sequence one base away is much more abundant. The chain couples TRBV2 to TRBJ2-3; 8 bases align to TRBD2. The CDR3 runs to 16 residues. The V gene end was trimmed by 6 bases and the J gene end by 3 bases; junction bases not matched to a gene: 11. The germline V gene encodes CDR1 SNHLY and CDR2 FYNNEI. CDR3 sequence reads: CASSSGSGRVTDTQYF. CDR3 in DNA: TGTGCCAGCAGCTCTGGAAGCGGGAGAGTAACAGATACGCAGTATTTT.

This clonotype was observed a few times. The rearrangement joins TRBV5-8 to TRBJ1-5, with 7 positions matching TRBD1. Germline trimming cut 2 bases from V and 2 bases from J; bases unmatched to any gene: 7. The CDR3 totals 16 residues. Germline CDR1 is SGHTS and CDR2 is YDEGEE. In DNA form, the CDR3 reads TGTGCCAGCAGCTTTAAGGGGGCGGGTGGCAATCAGCCCCAGCATTTT. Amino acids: CASSFKGAGGNQPQHF.

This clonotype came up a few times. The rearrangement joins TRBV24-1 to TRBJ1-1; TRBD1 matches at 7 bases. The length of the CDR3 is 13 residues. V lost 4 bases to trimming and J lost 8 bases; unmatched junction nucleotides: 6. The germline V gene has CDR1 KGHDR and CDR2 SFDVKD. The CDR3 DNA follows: TGTGCCACCAGTGACTTCGGGACAGCAGAAGCTTTCTTT. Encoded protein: CATSDFGTAEAFF.

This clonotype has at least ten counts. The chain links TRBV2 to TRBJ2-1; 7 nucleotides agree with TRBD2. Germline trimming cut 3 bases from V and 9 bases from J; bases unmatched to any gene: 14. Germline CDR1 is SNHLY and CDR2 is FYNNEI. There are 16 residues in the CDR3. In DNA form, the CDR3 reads TGTGCCAGCAGTGAGTTCGGACTAGGTATTGAGGGTGAGCAGTTCTTC. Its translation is CASSEFGLGIEGEQFF.

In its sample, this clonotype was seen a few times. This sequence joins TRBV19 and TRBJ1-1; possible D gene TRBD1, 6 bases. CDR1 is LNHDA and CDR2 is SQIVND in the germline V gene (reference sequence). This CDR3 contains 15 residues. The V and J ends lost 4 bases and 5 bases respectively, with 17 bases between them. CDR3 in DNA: TGTGCCAGTAGTACGGGCAGGGGAGTAGGTACTGAAGCTTTCTTT. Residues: CASSTGRGVGTEAFF.

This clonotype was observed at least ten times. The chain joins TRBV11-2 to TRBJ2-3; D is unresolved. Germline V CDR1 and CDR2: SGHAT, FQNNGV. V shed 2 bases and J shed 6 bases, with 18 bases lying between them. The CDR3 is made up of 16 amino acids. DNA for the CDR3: TGTGCCAGCAGCTTAAGCTGGGTGCTCGATGCGGATACGCAGTATTTT. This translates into CASSLSWVLDADTQYF.

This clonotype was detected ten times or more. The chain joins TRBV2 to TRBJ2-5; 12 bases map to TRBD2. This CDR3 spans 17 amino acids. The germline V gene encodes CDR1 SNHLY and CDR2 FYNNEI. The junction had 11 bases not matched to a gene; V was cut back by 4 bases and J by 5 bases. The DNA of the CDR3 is TGTGCCAGCAGTGCTGCTCGGCTAGCGGGGGGGAGGGAGACCCAGTACTTC. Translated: CASSAARLAGGRETQYF.

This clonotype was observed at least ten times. As DNA, the CDR3 is TGTGCCAGCAGCCAAGATGGGACAGGGGGCAGGACTGAAGCTTTCTTT. It translates to CASSQDGTGGRTEAFF. V and J are TRBV3-1 and TRBJ1-1, with TRBD1 matching 12 bases. Germline V gives CDR1 LGHDT, CDR2 YNNKEL (reference sequence). This CDR3 has 16 residues. With V trimmed by 0 bases and J by 5 bases, 4 bases remained unmatched.

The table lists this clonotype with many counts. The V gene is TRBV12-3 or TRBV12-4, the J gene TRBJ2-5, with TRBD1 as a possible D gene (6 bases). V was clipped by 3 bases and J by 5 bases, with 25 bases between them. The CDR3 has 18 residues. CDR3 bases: TGTGCCAGCAGTTTCTGGGGGCCGCCGGGGTTTTCATCGGAGACCCAGTACTTC. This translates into CASSFWGPPGFSSETQYF.

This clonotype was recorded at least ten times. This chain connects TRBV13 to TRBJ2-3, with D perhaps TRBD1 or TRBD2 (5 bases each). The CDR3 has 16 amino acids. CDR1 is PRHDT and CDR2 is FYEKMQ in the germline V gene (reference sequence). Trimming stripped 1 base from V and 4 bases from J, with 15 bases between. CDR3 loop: CASSLVSGASADTQYF. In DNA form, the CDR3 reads TGTGCCAGCAGCTTAGTCTCCGGGGCTTCCGCAGATACGCAGTATTTT.

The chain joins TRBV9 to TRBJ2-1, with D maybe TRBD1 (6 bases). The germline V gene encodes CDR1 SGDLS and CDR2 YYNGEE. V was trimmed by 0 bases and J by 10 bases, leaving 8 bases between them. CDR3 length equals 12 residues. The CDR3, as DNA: TGTGCCAGCAGCGTAGATGGGACAGAGCAGTTCTTC. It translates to CASSVDGTEQFF.

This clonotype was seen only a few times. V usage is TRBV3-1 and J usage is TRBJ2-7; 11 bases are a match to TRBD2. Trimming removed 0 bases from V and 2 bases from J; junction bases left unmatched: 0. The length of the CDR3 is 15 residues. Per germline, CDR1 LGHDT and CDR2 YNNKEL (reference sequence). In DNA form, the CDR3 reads TGTGCCAGCAGCCAAGAACTAGCGGGAGCCTACGAGCAGTACTTC. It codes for CASSQELAGAYEQYF.

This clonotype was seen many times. CDR3 DNA: TGTGCCAGCAGCGTCCGGGAGTACAATGAGCAGTTCTTC. Protein: CASSVREYNEQFF. The chain combines TRBV7-2 with TRBJ2-1; D possibly corresponds to TRBD2 (6 bases). CDR3 size: 13 residues. CDR1 and CDR2 from the germline V gene are SGHTA and FQGNSA. V lost 5 bases and J lost 4, with 9 bases in between.

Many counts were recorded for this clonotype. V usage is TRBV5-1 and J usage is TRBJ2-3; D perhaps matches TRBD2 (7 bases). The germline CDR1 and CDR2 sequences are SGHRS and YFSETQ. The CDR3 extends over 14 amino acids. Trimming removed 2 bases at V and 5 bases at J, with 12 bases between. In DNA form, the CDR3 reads TGCGCCAGCAGCTTTGGGGGGGCAGGAGATACGCAGTATTTT. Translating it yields CASSFGGAGDTQYF.

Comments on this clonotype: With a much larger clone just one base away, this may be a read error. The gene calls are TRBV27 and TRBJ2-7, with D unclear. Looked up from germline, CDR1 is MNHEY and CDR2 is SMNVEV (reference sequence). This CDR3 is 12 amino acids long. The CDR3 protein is CASGRLASEQHF. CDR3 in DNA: TGTGCCAGCGGACGTCTGGCCTCCGAGCAGCACTTC.

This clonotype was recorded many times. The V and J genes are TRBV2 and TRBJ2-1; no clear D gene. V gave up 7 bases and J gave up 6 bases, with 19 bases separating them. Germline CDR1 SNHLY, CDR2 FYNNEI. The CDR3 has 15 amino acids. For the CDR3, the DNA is TGTGCCAGCACTCCGTCGGGTTATCGAAGCAATGAGCAGTTCTTC. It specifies CASTPSGYRSNEQFF.

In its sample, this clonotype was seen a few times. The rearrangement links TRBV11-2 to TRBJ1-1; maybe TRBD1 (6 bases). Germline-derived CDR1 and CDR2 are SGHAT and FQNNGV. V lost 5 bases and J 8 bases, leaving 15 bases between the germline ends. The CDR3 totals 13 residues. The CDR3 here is CASSPRRTEEAFF. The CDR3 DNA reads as TGTGCCAGCAGCCCCCGAAGGACAGAAGAAGCTTTCTTT.

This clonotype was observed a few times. This CDR3 is CSAKTGLAIFPGSPLHF. The CDR3 DNA is TGCAGTGCCAAGACAGGACTAGCAATTTTTCCGGGTTCACCCCTCCACTTT. The chain carries TRBV20-1 and TRBJ1-6; perhaps TRBD1 as D (6 bases). Germline values: CDR1 DFQATT, CDR2 SNEGSKA (reference sequence). The V end was cut by 6 bases, the J end by 9 bases, with 27 bases between. The CDR3 contains 17 residues.

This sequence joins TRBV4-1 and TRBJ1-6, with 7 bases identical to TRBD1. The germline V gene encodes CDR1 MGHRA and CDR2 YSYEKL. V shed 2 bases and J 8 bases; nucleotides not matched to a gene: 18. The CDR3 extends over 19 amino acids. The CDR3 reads CASSQLRDSPSLPHSPLHF. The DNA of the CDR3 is TGCGCCAGCAGCCAACTGAGGGACAGCCCAAGCCTCCCTCATTCACCCCTCCACTTT.

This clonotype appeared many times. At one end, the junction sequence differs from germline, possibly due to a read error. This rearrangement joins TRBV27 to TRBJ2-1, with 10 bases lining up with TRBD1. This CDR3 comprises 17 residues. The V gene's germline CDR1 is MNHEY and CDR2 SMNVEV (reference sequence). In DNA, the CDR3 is TGTGCCAGCAGGTTATCAGCGACCGGGACAGGGGTCTATGAGCAGTTCTTC. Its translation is CASRLSATGTGVYEQFF.

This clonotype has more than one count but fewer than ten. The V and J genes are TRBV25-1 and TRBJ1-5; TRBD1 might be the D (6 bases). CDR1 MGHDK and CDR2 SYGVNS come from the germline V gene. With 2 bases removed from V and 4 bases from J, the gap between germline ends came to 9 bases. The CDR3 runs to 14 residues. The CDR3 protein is CASSEQGTNQPQHF. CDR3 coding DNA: TGTGCCAGCAGTGAACAGGGGACGAATCAGCCCCAGCATTTT.

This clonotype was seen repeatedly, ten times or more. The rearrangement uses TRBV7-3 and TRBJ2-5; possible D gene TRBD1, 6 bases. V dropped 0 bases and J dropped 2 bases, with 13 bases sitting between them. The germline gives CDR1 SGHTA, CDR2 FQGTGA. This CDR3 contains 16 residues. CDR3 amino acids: CASSLTGTRGQETQYF. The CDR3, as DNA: TGTGCCAGCAGCTTAACTGGGACAAGAGGGCAAGAGACCCAGTACTTC.